This T cell receptor beta chain was documented in a study of Ad26.COV2.S vaccination and SARS-CoV-2 variants. Germline lookup yields CDR1 SGHNT and CDR2 YYREEE (reference sequence). V lost 3 bases to trimming and J lost 4 bases; unmatched junction nucleotides: 9. The CDR3 sequence is 16 residues long. Treatment here: 15 to 20 received Ad26.COV2.S at low or high dose, single or two shots; about 5 received placebo; per-sample allocation not given. The samples were gathered on day 63 after the first injection of vaccine or placebo. Data came from immunoSEQ multiplex PCR; TCRdb stores just in-frame clones and leaves some out. The profile covers hundreds of thousands of clones, with roughly nine tenths appearing a single time and approximately 1.5% taken by the ten largest.

The chain joins TRBV5-4 to TRBJ2-2; TRBD2 matches at 7 bases. The sequenced sample was peripheral blood, obtained in a trial of Ad26.COV2.S vaccine versus placebo. The clonotype originates from a person between 18 and 59 years old who received the Ad26.COV2.S COVID-19 vaccine or a placebo. The CDR3 is CASSYRRGRVTGELFF. The CDR3 nucleotides read TGTGCCAGCAGCTACCGCAGAGGGAGGGTCACCGGGGAGCTGTTTTTT.